This T cell receptor beta chain was found in a study of post-analysis software for immune sequencing data. In the study overall: Relapsing-remitting, secondary progressive and progressive-relapsing forms of multiple sclerosis all featured among disease courses. Broader study findings: Patients used five TRBV segments, including TRBV5-6, TRBV5-1 and TRBV20-1, more often than controls. Multiple sclerosis patients showed significantly lower normalized Chao1 diversity than controls did. By F measure, samples from a shared preparation batch strongly co-clustered.

The germline CDR1 and CDR2 sequences are SGHRS and YFSETQ. CDR3 length equals 14 residues. J gave up 3 bases and V 4 bases, and 7 bases lay outside the gene matches. This clonotype has just a few counts. No antigen is known for it. cDNA libraries for TCR beta contained unique molecular identifiers. TCRdb passed the PCR reads through MiXCR, listing each CDR3 protein once. The table has roughly 540,000 distinct CDR3 sequences, 34% seen once. The chain couples TRBV5-1 to TRBJ2-7, with 7 bases that match TRBD1. The source of this sequence is a girl aged 2-17 years with multiple sclerosis. Sequenced input: blood. CDR3 DNA: TGCGCCAGCAGCGAACTGACAGGGAACTACGAGCAGTACTTC. This encodes CASSELTGNYEQYF. The variable domain in full, with the rest retrieved from reference TRBV5-1 and TRBJ2-7, is KAGVTQTPRYLIKTRGQQVTLSCSPISGHRSVSWYQQTPGQGLQFLFEYFSETQRNKGNFPGRFSGRQFSNSRSEMNVSTLELGDSALYLCASSELTGNYEQYFGPGTRLTVT.